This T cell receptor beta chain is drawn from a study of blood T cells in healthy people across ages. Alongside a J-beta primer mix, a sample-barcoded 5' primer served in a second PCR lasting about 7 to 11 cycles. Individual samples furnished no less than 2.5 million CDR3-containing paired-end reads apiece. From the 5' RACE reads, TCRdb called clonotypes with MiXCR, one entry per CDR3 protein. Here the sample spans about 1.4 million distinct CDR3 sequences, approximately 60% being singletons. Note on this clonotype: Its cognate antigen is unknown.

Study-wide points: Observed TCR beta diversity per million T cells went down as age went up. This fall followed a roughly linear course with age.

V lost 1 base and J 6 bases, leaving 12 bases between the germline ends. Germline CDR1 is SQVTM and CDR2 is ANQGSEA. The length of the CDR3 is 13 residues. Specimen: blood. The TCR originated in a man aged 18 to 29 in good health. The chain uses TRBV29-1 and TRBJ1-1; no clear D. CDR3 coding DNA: TGCAGCGTTGAAGTGCAAGGTAGGGCTGAAGCTTTCTTT. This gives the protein CSVEVQGRAEAFF.